This TCR beta chain was captured by sequencing in a study of blood T cells in healthy people across ages. The CDR3 has 14 residues. Looked up from germline, CDR1 is SGHDN and CDR2 is FVKESK. V was trimmed by 0 bases and J by 4 bases, leaving 9 bases between them. PCR was performed a second time for about 6 to 11 cycles using a sample-barcoded 5' primer and a J-beta primer mix. MiXCR was run by TCRdb on the 5' RACE reads, yielding one entry per CDR3 protein. The table has 800,000 to 950,000 distinct CDR3 sequences, around 46% seen once. The V call is TRBV14, the J call TRBJ1-1, with unresolved D. The source is a man aged 30 to 39 in good health. Specimen: blood. CDR3 sequence (DNA): TGTGCCAGCAGCCAAGAGGCTCGAGGCACTGAAGCTTTCTTT. Protein product: CASSQEARGTEAFF.